Listed below are T cell receptor beta chains from one sample, sequenced in a study of shared clonotypes between healthy human individuals. Sequencing was performed with immunoSEQ multiplex PCR; in TCRdb, only in-frame clones are kept and a portion is missing. The table shows roughly 1 million clones, with about 75% occurring only once. Sequencing input: memory CD4+ T cells sorted from blood. These TCRs come from a man in his late teens or twenties in good health. Each CDR3 is given with its conserved first and last residue. The order of the fields is D gene, clone size, V gene, J gene, CDR3 DNA, CDR3 protein. A D gene is named only where the DNA matches it firmly. Only some rows state a clone size, as once, few, many or a class for expanded clones.

>TRBD1|few|TRBV12-5|TRBJ1-1
TGTGCTAGTGGTTTGGCGACAGGGGGCGCGAGTGAAGCTTTCTTT
CASGLATGGASEAFF
>-|once|TRBV7-6|TRBJ1-1
TGTGCCAGCAGCTTAGGAGCGTTAGGGGCTGAAGCTTTCTTT
CASSLGALGAEAFF
>-|-|TRBV28|TRBJ2-7
TGTGCCAGCAGTTCCCCGGGGTTAGGCCACGAGCAGTACTTC
CASSSPGLGHEQYF
>-|-|TRBV11-2|TRBJ2-7
TGTGCCAGCAGCCCAGGTGTGGGGGGAGGCTACGAGCAGTACTTC
CASSPGVGGGYEQYF
>TRBD2|-|TRBV5-1|TRBJ2-5
TGCGCCAGCAAGGGACTAGCGGGATTAAAAGAGACCCAGTACTTC
CASKGLAGLKETQYF
>-|-|TRBV7-2|TRBJ1-2
TGTGCCAGCAGCTTAGTGACGGATTCAGGTCCGCGAGGGGGCTACACCTTC
CASSLVTDSGPRGGYTF
>-|-|TRBV28|TRBJ1-3
TGTGCCAGCAGTGGGGTGGGAAGTGGAAACACCATATATTTT
CASSGVGSGNTIYF
>-|few|TRBV9|TRBJ1-1
TGTGCCAGCAGCGTAGGAGGGGTGAACACTGAAGCTTTCTTT
CASSVGGVNTEAFF
>-|few|TRBV29-1|TRBJ2-1
TGCAGCGCCCTGCGGGATTTCAATGAGCAGTTCTTC
CSALRDFNEQFF
>-|-|TRBV7-2|TRBJ2-3
TGTGCCAGCAGCCCACAGGGATGGGGCACAGATACGCAGTATTTT
CASSPQGWGTDTQYF
>TRBD1|-|TRBV5-1|TRBJ1-4
TGCGCCAGCAGCTCTCAGGGGGTAACTAATGAAAAACTGTTTTTT
CASSSQGVTNEKLFF
>-|many|TRBV7-6|TRBJ2-7
TGTGCCAGCAGCTTAGAGGCAGGGGTTTCCCACGAGCAGTACTTC
CASSLEAGVSHEQYF
>TRBD1|-|TRBV27|TRBJ2-7
TGTGTCACCCGGGACAGGGTCGGCGAGCAGTACTTC
CVTRDRVGEQYF
>-|-|TRBV29-1|TRBJ1-4
TGCAGCGTTGAAGTGGCGGAAAAACTGTTTTTT
CSVEVAEKLFF
>TRBD2|once|TRBV15|TRBJ2-7
TGTGCCACCAGCAGAGATCTAGTAGCGGGAGGTAGGACCGAGCAGTACTTC
CATSRDLVAGGRTEQYF
>TRBD2|-|TRBV7-2|TRBJ2-7
TGTGCCAGCAGCTTTATGGCGGGGGGAGGAAACGAGCAGTACTTC
CASSFMAGGGNEQYF
>-|-|TRBV19|TRBJ2-5
TGTGCCAGTAGTTCTAAAGGGTCCCAAGAGACCCAGTACTTC
CASSSKGSQETQYF
>TRBD1|-|TRBV15|TRBJ2-6
TGTGCCACCAGCGGGGGGGACAGGGTGTTACCTGGGGCCAACGTCCTGACTTTC
CATSGGDRVLPGANVLTF
>TRBD1|-|TRBV19|TRBJ2-6
TGTGCCAGTAGTATAAGGACAGGCCTCTCTGGGGCCAACGTCCTGACTTTC
CASSIRTGLSGANVLTF
>-|-|TRBV19|TRBJ1-5
TGTGCCAGTAGTATACAGAGGGGTCAGCCCCAGCATTTT
CASSIQRGQPQHF
>TRBD1|-|TRBV5-1|TRBJ2-7
TGCGCCAGCACCCTGGAGGGGACAGGGGGTTTGAGCTACGAGCAGTACTTC
CASTLEGTGGLSYEQYF
>TRBD1|-|TRBV10-1|TRBJ2-7
TGCGCCAGCAGTGAGTCGGGACAGGGCTCCTACGAGCAGTACTTC
CASSESGQGSYEQYF
>-|-|TRBV5-1|TRBJ2-3
TGCGCCAGCAGCTTGAGGGCTTCTAGCACAGATACGCAGTATTTT
CASSLRASSTDTQYF
>TRBD2|-|TRBV5-5|TRBJ2-7
TGTGCCAGCAGCATACTAGCGGACTTGTACGAGCAGTACTTC
CASSILADLYEQYF
>TRBD1|-|TRBV5-8|TRBJ2-7
TGTGCCAGCAGCCGACGGGACAGGGGCCTATACGAGCAGTACTTC
CASSRRDRGLYEQYF
>-|-|TRBV4-3|TRBJ2-5
TGCGCCAGCAGCCTGAATATATTCCAAGAGACCCAGTACTTC
CASSLNIFQETQYF
>-|-|TRBV10-3|TRBJ2-7
TGTGCCATCAGTGCCGGGACGGACGAGCAGTACTTC
CAISAGTDEQYF